Reported below is one T cell receptor (beta chain). The antigen is unknown. This sample was included in a study of blood T cells in healthy people across ages. Study-level results: Naive T cell percentage strongly correlated with TCR beta diversity.

The use of a sample-barcoded 5' primer and a J-beta primer mix characterized a second PCR of about 7 to 12 cycles. TCRdb re-derived calls from the 5' RACE reads in MiXCR, one entry per CDR3 protein. The table lists hundreds of thousands of distinct CDR3 sequences, roughly 48% of them singletons. Germline V gene sequence: CDR1 DFQATT, CDR2 SNEGSKA (reference sequence). CDR3 length equals 15 residues. V shed 3 bases and J shed 2 bases, with 14 bases lying between them. Per sample, a minimum of 6 million PBMCs were isolated. Total RNA amounts of at least 6 micrograms were extracted per sample. This sequence originates from a man aged 30 to 39 in good health. Sequenced input: blood. The chain recombines TRBV20-1 with TRBJ1-5, with D possibly TRBD1 on 6 matching bases. CDR3 coding DNA: TGCAGTGCTAGGGATGGGGGGCGGGGCAATCAGCCCCAGCATTTT. The encoded protein is CSARDGGRGNQPQHF.